This T cell receptor (beta chain) was obtained from a study of cytomegalovirus exposure and HLA in healthy donors. Study-wide results and limits: A later analysis showed HLA-associated TCR beta chains outstripping equally common others in clonal expansion. The investigators catalogued 150 to 200 TCR beta chains as cytomegalovirus-associated. As a later analysis showed, a missense DCLRE1C variant was linked to trimming of TCR beta V- and J-genes. Reported results showed that the classifier diagnosed cytomegalovirus status with high specificity and sensitivity.

The study ran its PCR with 60 Vbeta and 13 Jbeta primers. Some clones are missing from TCRdb's copy, which holds only in-frame ones; the method was immunoSEQ multiplex PCR. The top ten hold approximately 0.8% of the sample, which has 90,000 to 110,000 clones, 12% to 15% seen once. This clone was seen a handful of times. As yet, its antigen is unknown. The CDR3 sequence is 13 residues long. V lost 4 bases to trimming and J lost 0 bases, with 5 bases between them. Germline CDR1 is PRHDT and CDR2 is FYEKMQ (reference sequence). The V gene is TRBV13, the J gene TRBJ2-3; unclear D gene. Sequencing was done on a sample of PBMCs. This clonotype was obtained from a female donor in good health and CMV-seronegative. The CDR3 loop reads CASSWRSTDTQYF. CDR3 DNA: TGTGCCAGCAGCTGGAGAAGCACAGATACGCAGTATTTT.